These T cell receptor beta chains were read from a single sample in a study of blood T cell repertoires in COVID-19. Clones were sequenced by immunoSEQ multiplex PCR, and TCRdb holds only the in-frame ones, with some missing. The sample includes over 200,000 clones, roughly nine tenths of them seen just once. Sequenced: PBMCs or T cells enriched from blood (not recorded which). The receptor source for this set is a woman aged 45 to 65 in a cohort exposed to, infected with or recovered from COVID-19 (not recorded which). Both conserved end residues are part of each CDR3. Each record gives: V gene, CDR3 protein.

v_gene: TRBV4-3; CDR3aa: CASSQELVQTGWYQDGYTF
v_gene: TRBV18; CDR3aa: CASSAREASGNTIYF
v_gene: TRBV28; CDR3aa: CASKPGRGRHTGELFF
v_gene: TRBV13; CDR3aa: CASSQTLHTIYF
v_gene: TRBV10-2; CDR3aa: CASRSDRAYNSPLHF
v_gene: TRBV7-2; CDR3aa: CASSLQGGSNQPQHF
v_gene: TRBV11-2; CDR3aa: CASSPRTGFTGELFF
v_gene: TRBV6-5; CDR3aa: CASSYNPSGDYEQYF
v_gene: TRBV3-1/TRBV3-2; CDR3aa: CASSRGLAGEQYF
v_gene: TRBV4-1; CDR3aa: CASSLTGATYNEQFF
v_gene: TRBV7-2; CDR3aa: CASSGTSGVQETQYF
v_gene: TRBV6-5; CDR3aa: CASSYSRGGTTGELFF
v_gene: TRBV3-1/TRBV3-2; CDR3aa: CASTYGTGGFAGELFF
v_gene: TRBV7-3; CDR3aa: CASSRTVNTEAFF
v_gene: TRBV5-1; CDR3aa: CASSPIPGTGELFF
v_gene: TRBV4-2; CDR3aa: CASSQDRGGGENTEAFF
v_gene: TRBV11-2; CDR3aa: CASSLERGANNSPLHF
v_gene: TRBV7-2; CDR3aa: CASSLVGTSGGLSGELFF
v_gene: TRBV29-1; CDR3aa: CSVEEESGEFGKLFF
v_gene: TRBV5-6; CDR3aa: CASSRLGQSGELFF
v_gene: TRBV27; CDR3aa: CASSNSIDQVGEKLFF
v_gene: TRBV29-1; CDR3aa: CSVEGRQVIFNYGYTF
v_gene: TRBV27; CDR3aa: CASSFRQLAGGLGTDTQYF
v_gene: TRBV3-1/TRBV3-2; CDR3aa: CASSQDPSGGFEQFF
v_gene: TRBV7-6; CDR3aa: CASRPAGTNEKLFF
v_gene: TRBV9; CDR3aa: CASSGGQGYEKLFF
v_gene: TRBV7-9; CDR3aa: CASSRDRADTEAFF
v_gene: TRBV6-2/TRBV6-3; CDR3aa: CASSHQTKDRGRMGTEAFF
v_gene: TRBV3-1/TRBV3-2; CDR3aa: CASSQDSGRTIYF
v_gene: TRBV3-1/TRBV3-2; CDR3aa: CASRQEGGYTF
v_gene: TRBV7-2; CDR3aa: CASSLEVQGYGYTF
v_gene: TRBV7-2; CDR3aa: CASSGGGTRTATQYF
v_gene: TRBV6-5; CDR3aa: CASTFGQDRETQYF
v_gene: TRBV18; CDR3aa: CASSQRGQGTGYGYTF
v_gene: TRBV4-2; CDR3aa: CASSQDGTGESPLHF
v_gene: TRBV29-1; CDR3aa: CSFRLQRNTEAFF
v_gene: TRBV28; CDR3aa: CASSHAPGGAAEAFF
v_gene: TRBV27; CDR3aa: CASSLGHGSEPQHF
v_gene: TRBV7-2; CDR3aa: CASSPPDRDEQYF
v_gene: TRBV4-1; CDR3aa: CASSQDPYRDRGGTLHF
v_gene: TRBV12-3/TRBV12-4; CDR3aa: CASRSYPNTEAFF
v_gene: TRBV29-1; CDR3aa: CSAQPQDRNYGYTF
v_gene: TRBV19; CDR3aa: CASSIIGRANYGYTF
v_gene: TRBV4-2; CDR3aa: CASSQGLTGDTEAFF
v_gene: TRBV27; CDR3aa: CASMKNRGGVGYEQYF
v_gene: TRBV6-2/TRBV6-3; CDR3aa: CASSPRTGGYTF